Sequencing of this T cell receptor beta chain was carried out in a study of cytomegalovirus exposure and HLA in healthy donors. CDR1 KGHSH and CDR2 LQKENI come from the germline V gene. The CDR3 is 14 residues long. Trimming took 3 bases from V and 1 from J, leaving 10 bases between them. Regarding this clone: Its specificity is not known.

60 Vbeta and 13 Jbeta primers were used in PCR. The method was immunoSEQ multiplex PCR; TCRdb's version includes in-frame clones alone and lacks a portion of them. This sample has fewer than 200,000 clones, with more than 70% found just once. Broader study findings: It was assumed in the presence/absence analyses that sequencing depth was roughly uniform across donors. Some V segments, TRBV6-2 and TRBV6-3 among them, were indistinguishable and were therefore excluded.

The specimen was PBMCs. This receptor was obtained from a woman aged 45-65 years in good health and CMV-seropositive. The chain has TRBV18 and TRBJ2-7; D is possibly TRBD2 (6 bases). The CDR3 sequence: CASSPSGRSYEQYF. CDR3 nucleotides: TGTGCCAGCTCACCGAGCGGGCGGTCCTACGAGCAGTACTTC.